A single sample gave rise to the 30 T cell receptor beta chains below, sequenced in a study of shared clonotypes between healthy human individuals. Clones were read by immunoSEQ multiplex PCR, and TCRdb kept only the in-frame ones, dropping some. The sample lists millions of clones, 90% to 95% occurring once. The source material was naive CD4+ T cells sorted from blood. Described subset: CD45RA+ positively selected. These receptors originate from a man aged 18 to 35 in good health.

This chain connects TRBV6-6 to TRBJ1-5, with D uncertain. V lost 4 bases and J lost 0, with 7 bases in between. This CDR3 contains 14 residues. Germline CDR1 and CDR2: MNHNY and SVGAGI (reference sequence). The CDR3 region is CASSLENSNQPQHF. In DNA form, the CDR3 reads TGTGCCAGCAGTTTAGAGAATAGCAATCAGCCCCAGCATTTT.

The rearrangement links TRBV27 to TRBJ2-7, with D perhaps matching TRBD1 (8 bases). The CDR3 covers 15 residues. V dropped 6 bases and J dropped 3 bases, with 18 bases sitting between them. From germline, CDR1 is MNHEY and CDR2 SMNVEV (reference sequence). CDR3 region: CASSGGTGQFYEQYF. The CDR3, as DNA: TGTGCCAGCAGCGGGGGGACAGGCCAGTTCTACGAGCAGTACTTC.

The chain has TRBV9 and TRBJ2-3; a weak D match, TRBD2 (6 bases). CDR3 size: 15 residues. Looked up from germline, CDR1 is SGDLS and CDR2 is YYNGEE. The ends were cut back, 5 bases at V and 4 bases at J, with 17 bases in the middle. Written as DNA, the CDR3 is TGTGCCAGCAGTGTTATTGGAGGGCCAGCAGATACGCAGTATTTT. Its translation is CASSVIGGPADTQYF.

The chain joins TRBV5-1 to TRBJ2-3; D possibly corresponds to TRBD2 (5 bases). The V end lost 0 bases, the J end lost 11 bases, and 13 bases lay between the germline ends. The length of the CDR3 is 13 residues. Germline lookup yields CDR1 SGHRS and CDR2 YFSETQ. CDR3 nucleotides: TGCGCCAGCAGCTTGGATGACCTCCGGGGGCAGTATTTT. Amino acid sequence: CASSLDDLRGQYF.

The V call is TRBV30, the J call TRBJ2-1; D may be TRBD2 (5 bases). Germline V lookup: CDR1 GTSNPN, CDR2 SVGIG (reference sequence). The CDR3 sequence is 13 residues long. V was trimmed by 4 bases and J by 3 bases, leaving 10 bases between them. CDR3 nucleotides: TGTGCCTGGATGGGGAGTGGCTACAATGAGCAGTTCTTC. Translating it yields CAWMGSGYNEQFF.

The table lists this clone with a few counts. The sample carries other DNA sequences with the same CDR3. The rearrangement joins TRBV5-1 to TRBJ1-2, with D unresolved. CDR1 and CDR2 (germline): SGHRS, YFSETQ. The V gene lost 0 bases and the J gene lost 0 bases, with 6 bases spanning the gap. This CDR3 has 14 residues. The CDR3: CASSLGPANYGYTF. The DNA for the CDR3 is TGCGCCAGCAGCTTGGGTCCAGCTAACTATGGCTACACCTTC.

The chain employs TRBV6-5 and TRBJ2-1, with 7 bases matching TRBD2. V trimming: 8 bases; J trimming: 7 bases; junction bases outside the gene matches: 5. From germline, CDR1 is MNHEY and CDR2 SVGAGI. The CDR3 has 12 amino acids. CDR3 sequence reads: CASRGTKNEQFF. The CDR3 DNA sequence: TGTGCCAGCCGGGGGACTAAAAATGAGCAGTTCTTC.

Details on this clone: One end of the junction does not line up with germline, which may come from a read error. The rearrangement joins TRBV2 to TRBJ1-1, with a weak D call TRBD1 (6 bases). This CDR3 region has 14 residues. From germline, CDR1 is SNHLY and CDR2 FYNNEI. Here the CDR3 reads CASSEDTGRTEAFF. The CDR3 DNA sequence: TGTGCCAGCAGCGAAGATACAGGGAGGACTGAAGCTTTCTTT.

The V and J genes are TRBV6-1 and TRBJ2-1, with 8 bases identical to TRBD2. This CDR3 region has 16 residues. V dropped 2 bases and J dropped 7; count of bases not matched to a gene: 10. CDR1 and CDR2 from the germline V gene are MNHNS and SASEGT. The CDR3 DNA sequence: TGTGCCAGCAGTGAACTTACCGGGAGGGGAGGGAATGAGCAGTTCTTC. Amino acids: CASSELTGRGGNEQFF.

On this clone: This specimen includes other DNA sequences encoding the same CDR3. The chain recombines TRBV10-3 with TRBJ2-5; possible D gene TRBD1, 6 bases. Germline CDR1 reads ENHRY; CDR2 reads SYGVKD. Trimming removed 0 bases at V and 2 bases at J, with 7 bases between. CDR3 length: 14 amino acids. CDR3 in amino acids: CAISESGQQETQYF. The CDR3 nucleotides read TGTGCCATCAGTGAGTCAGGACAGCAAGAGACCCAGTACTTC.

The chain has TRBV30 and TRBJ1-5; the match to TRBD1 covers 8 bases. Germline V gene sequence: CDR1 GTSNPN, CDR2 SVGIG (reference sequence). The CDR3 contains 16 residues. Trimming removed 0 bases from V and 3 bases from J; junction bases left unmatched: 7. The CDR3 DNA sequence: TGTGCCTGGAGTGTACGTCAGGGGGCGGTCAATCAGCCCCAGCATTTT. It is translated as CAWSVRQGAVNQPQHF.

The chain combines TRBV18 with TRBJ2-7, with 8 bases that match TRBD2. CDR3 length: 16 amino acids. The germline V gene encodes CDR1 KGHSH and CDR2 LQKENI. Losses at the gene ends were 0 bases for V and 6 bases for J; bases not matched to a gene: 10. The CDR3: CASSPPTGGQSAEQYF. CDR3 DNA: TGTGCCAGCTCACCACCCACGGGGGGGCAGTCAGCCGAGCAGTACTTC.

The rearrangement uses TRBV27 and TRBJ2-7; D remains ambiguous. The germline V gene has CDR1 MNHEY and CDR2 SMNVEV (reference sequence). V lost 7 bases and J lost 0, with 13 bases in between. The CDR3 has 14 amino acids. As DNA, the CDR3 is TGTGCCAGCACCTCCGACATGCCCTCCTACGAGCAGTACTTC. Translation: CASTSDMPSYEQYF.

This rearrangement joins TRBV30 to TRBJ2-2; 8 positions agree with TRBD2. CDR1 GTSNPN and CDR2 SVGIG come from the germline V gene (reference sequence). Trimming cost V 2 bases and J 4 bases; bases outside gene matches: 0. This CDR3 region has 13 residues. Written as DNA, the CDR3 is TGTGCCTGGAGTAGCGGGGGCACCGGGGAGCTGTTTTTT. It codes for CAWSSGGTGELFF.

The genes are TRBV7-9 and TRBJ1-1; D is ambiguous. Looked up from germline, CDR1 is SEHNR and CDR2 is FQNEAQ (reference sequence). V was pared by 6 bases and J by 0 bases, with 8 bases between. This CDR3 is 13 amino acids long. CDR3: CASSRALNTEAFF. In nucleotides, the CDR3 is TGTGCCAGCAGTAGAGCGTTGAACACTGAAGCTTTCTTT.

This sequence joins TRBV5-1 and TRBJ2-1, with D hard to call. Trimming left V 5 bases short and J 1 base short, with 13 bases between. CDR3 length: 15 residues. Per the germline V gene, CDR1 is SGHRS and CDR2 is YFSETQ. CDR3 sequence (DNA): TGCGCCAGCAGGAGTACACGCCTATCCTACAATGAGCAGTTCTTC. It translates to CASRSTRLSYNEQFF.

This chain uses TRBV5-1 with TRBJ2-4; maybe TRBD2 (6 bases). Per germline, CDR1 SGHRS and CDR2 YFSETQ. The CDR3 sequence is 16 residues long. V was shortened by 3 bases and J by 0 bases, with 13 bases between the two germline ends. The DNA for the CDR3 is TGCGCCAGCAGCTGGGGGACTTCGCTAGCCAAAAACATTCAGTACTTC. It yields the protein CASSWGTSLAKNIQYF.

The genes are TRBV19 and TRBJ1-1; D not certain. The germline V gene has CDR1 LNHDA and CDR2 SQIVND (reference sequence). Between the trimmed V and J ends, which lost 1 base and 1 base, there was a span of 10 bases. This CDR3 has 15 residues. CDR3 nucleotide sequence: TGTGCCAGTAGTATAGGGTTGGCAGGGAACACTGAAGCTTTCTTT. It translates to CASSIGLAGNTEAFF.

This rearrangement joins TRBV7-9 to TRBJ1-5, with a weak D call TRBD1 (6 bases). CDR3 length: 16 residues. The V end was cut by 6 bases, the J end by 7 bases, with 22 bases between. Germline V CDR1 and CDR2: SEHNR, FQNEAQ (reference sequence). CDR3 DNA sequence: TGTGCCAGCAGACATGATGCCTCAGGGGTTAGACAGCCCCAGCATTTT. Its translation is CASRHDASGVRQPQHF.

This clone was found once. The rearrangement uses TRBV6-5 and TRBJ2-5; 7 nucleotides line up with TRBD2. Trimming removed 6 bases from V and 2 bases from J; junction bases left unmatched: 3. The CDR3 covers 13 residues. The V gene's germline CDR1 is MNHEY and CDR2 SVGAGI. CDR3 region: CASSLSGQETQYF. The CDR3, as DNA: TGTGCCAGCAGCCTTAGCGGGCAAGAGACCCAGTACTTC.

Of note for this clone: At the DNA level, this CDR3 is encoded by other sequences in the same sample as well. The chain is built from TRBV7-2 and TRBJ2-3; 13 bases map to TRBD2. The CDR3 loop spans 15 amino acids. Losses at the gene ends were 4 bases for V and 4 bases for J; bases not matched to a gene: 2. Looked up from germline, CDR1 is SGHTA and CDR2 is FQGNSA. The CDR3 is CASSSGLAGADTQYF. CDR3 DNA sequence: TGTGCCAGCAGCTCCGGACTAGCGGGAGCAGATACGCAGTATTTT.

V gene TRBV7-2 combines with J gene TRBJ2-7; D not resolved. The germline V and J ends were trimmed by 3 bases and 2 bases, with 11 bases remaining between them. Germline V lookup: CDR1 SGHTA, CDR2 FQGNSA. The CDR3 length is 14 residues. The CDR3 reads CASSFHRAPYEQYF. In nucleotides, the CDR3 is TGTGCCAGCAGCTTTCATAGGGCCCCCTACGAGCAGTACTTC.

The J gene is TRBJ1-2, the V gene TRBV2; D not resolved. The CDR3 has 13 amino acids. Trimming took 2 bases from V and 4 from J, leaving 8 bases between them. Per germline, CDR1 SNHLY and CDR2 FYNNEI. CDR3 nucleotides: TGTGCCAGCAGTGAAAACACCGGCTATGGCTACACCTTC. Translation gives CASSENTGYGYTF. Complete variable domain (other parts from reference TRBV2 and TRBJ1-2): EPEVTQTPSHQVTQMGQEVILRCVPISNHLYFYWYRQILGQKVEFLVSFYNNEISEKSEIFDDQFSVERPDGSNFTLKIRSTKLEDSAMYFCASSENTGYGYTFGSGTRLTVV.

The V gene is TRBV10-1, the J gene TRBJ2-3; 8 nucleotides agree with TRBD1. Losses at the gene ends were 0 bases for V and 4 bases for J; bases not matched to a gene: 6. Germline loops: CDR1 WNHNN, CDR2 SYGVQD (reference sequence). This CDR3 contains 16 residues. The CDR3 loop is CASSESRTGLSDTQYF. Here the CDR3 DNA reads TGCGCCAGCAGTGAGTCGAGGACAGGGTTGTCAGATACGCAGTATTTT.

This rearrangement joins TRBV7-9 to TRBJ1-6, with 7 bases identical to TRBD1. CDR1 is SEHNR and CDR2 is FQNEAQ in the germline V gene (reference sequence). V lost 1 base, J lost 5 bases, and 5 bases stayed unmatched. This CDR3 is built from 16 residues. The CDR3 region has the DNA TGTGCCAGCAGCTTAGGTCCGGGACAGCATAATTCACCCCTCCACTTT. It codes for CASSLGPGQHNSPLHF.

A word on this clone: Other DNA sequences in the sample encode the same CDR3. The chain joins TRBV6-5 to TRBJ1-1, with D hard to call. The CDR3 spans 13 residues. Trimming cost V 5 bases and J 3 bases, with 10 bases left between them. CDR1 is MNHEY, CDR2 SVGAGI, per germline. The CDR3 loop is CASSRGSYTEAFF. In DNA form, the CDR3 reads TGTGCCAGCAGTAGAGGGAGTTACACTGAAGCTTTCTTT.

The chain is built from TRBV13 and TRBJ2-5; D call uncertain. This CDR3 is built from 11 residues. Looked up from germline, CDR1 is PRHDT and CDR2 is FYEKMQ (reference sequence). Trimming pared 1 base from V and 3 bases from J, leaving 0 bases between. CDR3 bases: TGTGCCAGCAGCTTAGAAGAGACCCAGTACTTC. Translation gives CASSLEETQYF.

This rearrangement joins TRBV29-1 to TRBJ2-7; D may be TRBD2 (6 bases). The length of the CDR3 is 13 residues. The germline V and J ends were trimmed by 6 bases and 0 bases, with 12 bases remaining between them. Germline V gene sequence: CDR1 SQVTM, CDR2 ANQGSEA. The CDR3: CSVGGASSYEQYF. The CDR3 bases are TGCAGCGTCGGGGGAGCTTCCTCCTACGAGCAGTACTTC.

The chain employs TRBV7-9 and TRBJ2-2; 7 bases map to TRBD1. Trimming took 5 bases from V and 7 from J; bases not matched to a gene: 13. CDR3 length equals 16 residues. CDR1 is SEHNR, CDR2 FQNEAQ, per germline (reference sequence). The CDR3 DNA reads TGTGCCAGCAGCCGGGGACAGCATTCCTTCGGCGGGGAGCTGTTTTTT. Residues: CASSRGQHSFGGELFF.

The rearrangement uses TRBV5-5 and TRBJ2-5; TRBD1 agrees at 8 bases. This CDR3 region has 15 residues. The germline V gene encodes CDR1 SGHKS and CDR2 YYEKEE (reference sequence). The V and J ends lost 2 bases and 3 bases, in that order; junction bases with no gene match: 6. CDR3 bases: TGTGCCAGCAGCTTCAGCTCAGGGGGCAAAGAGACCCAGTACTTC. It encodes CASSFSSGGKETQYF.